These 18 T cell receptor beta chains were sequenced from one sample in a study of blood T cell repertoires in COVID-19. Data came from immunoSEQ multiplex PCR; TCRdb stores just in-frame clones and leaves some out. The sample consists of about 240,000 clones, approximately 90% of them appearing once. Sequenced: peripheral blood. These receptors originate from a woman aged 40 to 50 who had recovered from COVID-19.

The gene calls are TRBV11-2 and TRBJ2-7, with D possibly TRBD1 on 5 matching bases. There are 15 residues in the CDR3. The V and J ends lost 5 bases and 0 bases respectively, with 14 bases between them. Germline V gene data show CDR1 as SGHAT and CDR2 as FQNNGV. The chain's CDR3 is CASSPGRDSSYEQYF. The CDR3 region has the DNA TGTGCCAGCAGCCCGGGCCGAGACAGCTCCTACGAGCAGTACTTC.

This clone has only a few counts. Other DNA sequences in this sample translate to the same CDR3. The V gene is TRBV27, the J gene TRBJ2-7; the match to TRBD2 covers 15 bases. V trimming: 3 bases; J trimming: 5 bases; junction bases outside the gene matches: 5. CDR3 length: 16 residues. In germline, CDR1 is MNHEY, CDR2 SMNVEV (reference sequence). The DNA of the CDR3 is TGTGCCAGCAGTTTCCTGGGACTAGCGGGAGGCGACGAGCAGTACTTC. This codes for CASSFLGLAGGDEQYF.

The chain employs TRBV27 and TRBJ1-6; unclear D gene. The germline V gene has CDR1 MNHEY and CDR2 SMNVEV (reference sequence). Trimming left V 6 bases short and J 1 base short, with 13 bases between. The CDR3 is 16 amino acids. In DNA, the CDR3 is TGTGCCAGCAGAAACCTAAGGACTTCCTATAATTCACCCCTCCACTTT. Protein product: CASRNLRTSYNSPLHF.

The chain couples TRBV19 to TRBJ1-5, with 8 bases fitting TRBD1. CDR1 is LNHDA and CDR2 is SQIVND in the germline V gene (reference sequence). The CDR3 has 15 amino acids. V gave up 5 bases and J gave up 3 bases; unmatched junction bases: 6. In nucleotides, the CDR3 is TGTGCCAGTAGTCGCCCGGACAGGGACAATCAGCCCCAGCATTTT. Its protein product is CASSRPDRDNQPQHF. The full variable domain, rest sourced from reference TRBV19 and TRBJ1-5, is DGGITQSPKYLFRKEGQNVTLSCEQNLNHDAMYWYRQDPGQGLRLIYYSQIVNDFQKGDIAEGYSVSREKKESFPLTVTSAQKNPTAFYLCASSRPDRDNQPQHFGDGTRLSIL.

V and J are TRBV30 and TRBJ1-5, with 11 bases lining up with TRBD1. CDR3 length: 16 amino acids. Unmatched junction bases numbered 7, after V lost 3 bases and J lost 3 bases. Germline V gives CDR1 GTSNPN, CDR2 SVGIG (reference sequence). CDR3 nucleotides: TGTGCCTGGAGCCGGGACAGGGGGACCCCCAATCAGCCCCAGCATTTT. This sequence encodes CAWSRDRGTPNQPQHF.

The rearrangement links TRBV7-9 to TRBJ2-1, with TRBD2 matching 14 bases. Germline lookup yields CDR1 SEHNR and CDR2 FQNEAQ (reference sequence). The CDR3 totals 19 residues. V trimming: 5 bases; J trimming: 9 bases; junction bases outside the gene matches: 18. CDR3 nucleotides: TGTGCCAGCAGCCCACCGGGACTAGCGGGAGCCCGAGCGCGTTCTGAGCAGTTCTTC. This translates into CASSPPGLAGARARSEQFF.

The chain links TRBV4-1 to TRBJ2-7; maybe TRBD2 (6 bases). CDR3 length: 13 amino acids. Trimming removed 2 bases at V and 6 bases at J, with 11 bases between. Per the germline V gene, CDR1 is MGHRA and CDR2 is YSYEKL. CDR3: CASSQPGLSEQYF. In DNA form, the CDR3 reads TGCGCCAGCAGCCAACCGGGACTCTCCGAGCAGTACTTC.

The rearrangement uses TRBV7-8 and TRBJ1-5, with D possibly matching TRBD1 (6 bases). Germline V CDR1 and CDR2: SGHVS, FQNEAQ. The CDR3 consists of 13 residues. Trimming left V 5 bases short and J 4 bases short, with 9 bases between. The CDR3 nucleotides are TGTGCCAGCAGCGTCCAGGGGAATCAGCCCCAGCATTTT. This codes for CASSVQGNQPQHF.

The chain combines TRBV19 with TRBJ2-3, with a tentative D call TRBD1 (6 bases). The CDR3 is 16 amino acids. Germline assignment: CDR1 LNHDA and CDR2 SQIVND (reference sequence). The V gene lost 7 bases and the J gene lost 4 bases, with 21 bases spanning the gap. CDR3 bases: TGTGCCAGTACCCCCCCTGGCAGGGGTACGGCAGATACGCAGTATTTT. Its translation: CASTPPGRGTADTQYF.

The chain links TRBV28 to TRBJ2-2; TRBD1 matches 7 bases. The V gene end was trimmed by 7 bases and the J gene end by 6 bases; junction bases not matched to a gene: 11. Looked up from germline, CDR1 is MDHEN and CDR2 is SYDVKM. This CDR3 comprises 15 residues. In DNA form, the CDR3 reads TGTGCCAGCATCCCAGGGGGAGCAGGAGCCGGGGAGCTGTTTTTT. It is translated as CASIPGGAGAGELFF.

Comments on this clone: The junction departs from germline at one end; a sequencing error may be responsible. The chain has TRBV24-1 and TRBJ2-7; 9 positions match TRBD1. CDR1 KGHDR and CDR2 SFDVKD come from the germline V gene. This CDR3 has 15 amino acids. The CDR3 bases are TGTGCCACCAGTGACCGGGGACAGGGTGGTTACGGGCAGTACTTC. Translated: CATSDRGQGGYGQYF.

This clone came up a few times. For the CDR3, the DNA is TGTGCCAGCACCCGACCGGGGGCCTACAATGAGCAGTTCTTC. It specifies CASTRPGAYNEQFF. The rearrangement links TRBV5-6 to TRBJ2-1, with a tentative D call TRBD2 (6 bases). There are 14 residues in the CDR3. V was clipped by 6 bases and J by 2 bases, with 12 bases between them. Germline CDR1 SGHDT, CDR2 YYEEEE.

This clone was counted a single time. V and J are TRBV7-2 and TRBJ1-1; 11 bases agree with TRBD1. Losses at the gene ends were 5 bases for V and 7 bases for J; bases not matched to a gene: 12. The length of the CDR3 is 16 residues. Germline V gene data show CDR1 as SGHTA and CDR2 as FQGNSA. The CDR3 nucleotides are TGTGCCAGCAGCCGCCCCCCCGGACAGGGGGCTGGTGAAGCTTTCTTT. Its translation: CASSRPPGQGAGEAFF.

This chain uses TRBV19 with TRBJ2-4, with D perhaps TRBD1 (5 bases). Germline values: CDR1 LNHDA, CDR2 SQIVND (reference sequence). V dropped 5 bases and J dropped 6 bases, with 11 bases sitting between them. The CDR3 is 13 residues long. The CDR3 region is CASSLGRLNIQYF. The DNA of the CDR3 is TGTGCCAGTAGTCTGGGGCGGTTAAACATTCAGTACTTC.

The chain links TRBV30 to TRBJ1-2; no clear D gene. With 3 bases removed from V and 3 bases from J, the gap between germline ends came to 11 bases. Germline lookup yields CDR1 GTSNPN and CDR2 SVGIG (reference sequence). This CDR3 contains 13 residues. The CDR3 DNA reads as TGTGCCTGGAGACCCGGTCGAGACTATGGCTACACCTTC. It codes for CAWRPGRDYGYTF.

The chain carries TRBV27 and TRBJ1-4; TRBD1 aligns across 9 bases. The CDR3 extends over 14 amino acids. Germline V gene lookup returns CDR1 MNHEY and CDR2 SMNVEV (reference sequence). V was pared by 6 bases and J by 7 bases, with 6 bases of the junction left unmatched. CDR3 region: CASSHRGRLEKLFF. DNA for the CDR3: TGTGCCAGCAGCCACAGGGGGCGCCTTGAAAAACTGTTTTTT.

V is TRBV27 and J is TRBJ2-1, with 13 nucleotides matching TRBD2. V shed 10 bases, J shed 8 bases, and the junction held 11 bases outside the gene matches. Germline V gives CDR1 MNHEY, CDR2 SMNVEV (reference sequence). This CDR3 region has 15 residues. CDR3 sequence reads: CATRGGLAGPDEQFF. The CDR3 DNA reads as TGTGCCACCAGGGGGGGACTAGCGGGACCCGATGAGCAGTTCTTC.

The chain joins TRBV27 to TRBJ2-3; the match to TRBD1 covers 10 bases. J gave up 0 bases and V 1 base, and 4 bases lay outside the gene matches. This CDR3 has 17 amino acids. The germline V gene has CDR1 MNHEY and CDR2 SMNVEV (reference sequence). The CDR3 protein is CASSLYGQGGSTDTQYF. The CDR3 DNA reads as TGTGCCAGCAGTTTATACGGACAGGGGGGAAGCACAGATACGCAGTATTTT.